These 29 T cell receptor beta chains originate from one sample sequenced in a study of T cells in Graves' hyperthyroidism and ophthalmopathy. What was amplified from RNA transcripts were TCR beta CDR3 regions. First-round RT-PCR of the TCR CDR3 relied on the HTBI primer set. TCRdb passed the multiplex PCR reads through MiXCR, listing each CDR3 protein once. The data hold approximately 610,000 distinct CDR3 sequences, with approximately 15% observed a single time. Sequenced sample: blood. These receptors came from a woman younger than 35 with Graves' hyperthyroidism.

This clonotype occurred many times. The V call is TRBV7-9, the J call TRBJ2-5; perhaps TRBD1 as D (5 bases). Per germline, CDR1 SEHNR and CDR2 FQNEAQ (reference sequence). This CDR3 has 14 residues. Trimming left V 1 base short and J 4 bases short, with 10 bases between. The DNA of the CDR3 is TGTGCCAGCAGCTTAGTGGGTAGGGGAGAGACCCAGTACTTC. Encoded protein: CASSLVGRGETQYF.

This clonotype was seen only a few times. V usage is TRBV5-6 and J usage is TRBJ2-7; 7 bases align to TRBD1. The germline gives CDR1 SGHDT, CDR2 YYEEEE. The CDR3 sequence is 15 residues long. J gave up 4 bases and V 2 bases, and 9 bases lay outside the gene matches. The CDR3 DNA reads TGTGCCAGCAGCTTTGGAGCGACAGGGATTTACGAGCAGTACTTC. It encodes CASSFGATGIYEQYF.

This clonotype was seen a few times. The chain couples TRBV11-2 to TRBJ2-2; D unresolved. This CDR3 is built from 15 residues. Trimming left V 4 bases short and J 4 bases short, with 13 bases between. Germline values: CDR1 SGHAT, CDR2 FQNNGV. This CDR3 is CASSSHRARTGELFF. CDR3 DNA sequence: TGTGCCAGCAGCTCCCACCGGGCCCGCACCGGGGAGCTGTTTTTT.

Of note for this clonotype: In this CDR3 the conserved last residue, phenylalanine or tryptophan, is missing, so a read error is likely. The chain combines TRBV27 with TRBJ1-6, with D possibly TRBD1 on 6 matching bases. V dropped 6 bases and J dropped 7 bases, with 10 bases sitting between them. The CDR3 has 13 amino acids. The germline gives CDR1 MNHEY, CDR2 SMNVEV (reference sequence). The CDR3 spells CASSRTVNSPLHL. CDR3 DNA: TGTGCCAGCAGCCGGACAGTAAATTCACCCCTCCACCTT.

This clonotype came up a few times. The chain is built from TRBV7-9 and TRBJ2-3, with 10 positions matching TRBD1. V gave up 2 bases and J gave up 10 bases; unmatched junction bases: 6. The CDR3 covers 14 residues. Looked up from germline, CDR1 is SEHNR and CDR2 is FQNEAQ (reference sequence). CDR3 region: CASSLSGTGVPQYF. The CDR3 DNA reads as TGTGCCAGCAGCTTATCCGGGACAGGGGTACCGCAGTATTTT.

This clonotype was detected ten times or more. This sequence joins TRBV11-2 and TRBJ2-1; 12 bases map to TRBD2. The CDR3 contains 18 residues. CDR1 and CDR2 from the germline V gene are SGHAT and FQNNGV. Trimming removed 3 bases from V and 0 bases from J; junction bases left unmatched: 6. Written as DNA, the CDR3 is TGTGCCAGCAGCTTGCGACTAGCGGGGGCGTACTCCTACAATGAGCAGTTCTTC. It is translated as CASSLRLAGAYSYNEQFF.

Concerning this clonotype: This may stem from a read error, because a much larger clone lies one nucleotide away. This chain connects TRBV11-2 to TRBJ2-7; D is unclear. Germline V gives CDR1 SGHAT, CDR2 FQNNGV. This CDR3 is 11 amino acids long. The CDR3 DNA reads TGTGCCGGCAGCTTAAATGACGAGCAGTACTTC. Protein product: CAGSLNDEQYF. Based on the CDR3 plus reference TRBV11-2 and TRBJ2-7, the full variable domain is EAGVAQSPRYKIIEKRQSVAFWCNPISGHATLYWYQQILGQGPKLLIQFQNNGVVDDSQLPKDRFSAERLKGVDSTLKIQPAKLEDSAVYLCAGSLNDEQYFGPGTRLTVT.

DNA of the CDR3: TGTGCCAGCAGTTTACCACTAGCGGGACCCACCGGGGAGCTGTTTTTT. Translation gives CASSLPLAGPTGELFF. The chain couples TRBV12-3 or TRBV12-4 to TRBJ2-2; 10 nucleotides align to TRBD2. This CDR3 spans 16 amino acids. The junction had 4 bases not matched to a gene; V was cut back by 2 bases and J by 4 bases.

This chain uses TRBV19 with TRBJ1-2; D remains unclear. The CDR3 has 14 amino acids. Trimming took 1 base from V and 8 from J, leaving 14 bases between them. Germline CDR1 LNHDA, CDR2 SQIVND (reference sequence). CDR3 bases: TGTGCCAGTAGTATAGGGCGGGATGGTCGAGGCTACACCTTC. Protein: CASSIGRDGRGYTF.

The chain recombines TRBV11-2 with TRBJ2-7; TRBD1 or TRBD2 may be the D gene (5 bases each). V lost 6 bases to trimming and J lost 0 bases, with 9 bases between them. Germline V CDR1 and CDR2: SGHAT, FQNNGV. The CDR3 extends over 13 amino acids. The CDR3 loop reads CASRGVLSYEQYF. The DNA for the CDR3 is TGTGCCAGCAGGGGGGTTCTCTCCTACGAGCAGTACTTC. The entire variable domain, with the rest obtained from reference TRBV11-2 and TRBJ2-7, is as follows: EAGVAQSPRYKIIEKRQSVAFWCNPISGHATLYWYQQILGQGPKLLIQFQNNGVVDDSQLPKDRFSAERLKGVDSTLKIQPAKLEDSAVYLCASRGVLSYEQYFGPGTRLTVT.

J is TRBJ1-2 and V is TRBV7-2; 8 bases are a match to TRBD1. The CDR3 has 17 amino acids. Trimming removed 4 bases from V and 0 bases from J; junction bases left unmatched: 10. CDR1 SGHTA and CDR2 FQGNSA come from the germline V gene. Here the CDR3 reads CASSWTGTGISNYGYTF. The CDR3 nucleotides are TGTGCCAGCAGCTGGACCGGGACAGGAATCTCTAACTATGGCTACACCTTC.

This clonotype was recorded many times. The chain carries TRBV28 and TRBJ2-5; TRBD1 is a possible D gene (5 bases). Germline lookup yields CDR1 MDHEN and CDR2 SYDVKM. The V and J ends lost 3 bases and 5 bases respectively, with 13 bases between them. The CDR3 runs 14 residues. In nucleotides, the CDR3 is TGTGCCAGCAGTTTTAGGTGGACAATGGAGACCCAGTACTTC. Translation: CASSFRWTMETQYF. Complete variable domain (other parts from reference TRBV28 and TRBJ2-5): DVKVTQSSRYLVKRTGEKVFLECVQDMDHENMFWYRQDPGLGLRLIYFSYDVKMKEKGDIPEGYSVSREKKERFSLILESASTNQTSMYLCASSFRWTMETQYFGPGTRLLVL.

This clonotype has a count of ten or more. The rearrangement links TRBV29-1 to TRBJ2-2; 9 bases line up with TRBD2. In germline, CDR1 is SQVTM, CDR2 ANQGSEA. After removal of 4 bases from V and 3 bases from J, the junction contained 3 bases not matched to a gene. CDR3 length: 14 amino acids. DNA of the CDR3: TGCAGCGTTGCCAGCGGGAGGCACACCGGGGAGCTGTTTTTT. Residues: CSVASGRHTGELFF.

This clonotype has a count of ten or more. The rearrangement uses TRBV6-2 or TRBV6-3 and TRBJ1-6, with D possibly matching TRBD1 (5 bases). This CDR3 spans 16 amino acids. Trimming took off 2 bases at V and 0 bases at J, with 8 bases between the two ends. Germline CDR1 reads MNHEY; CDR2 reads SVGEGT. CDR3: CASSYGTSSYNSPLHF. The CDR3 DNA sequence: TGTGCCAGCAGTTACGGGACGAGCTCCTATAATTCACCCCTCCACTTT.

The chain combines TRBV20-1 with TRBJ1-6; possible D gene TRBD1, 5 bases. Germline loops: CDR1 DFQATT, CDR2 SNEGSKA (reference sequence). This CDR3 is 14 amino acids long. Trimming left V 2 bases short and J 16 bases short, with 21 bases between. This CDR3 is CSARNGGTRGSLHF. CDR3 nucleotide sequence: TGCAGTGCTAGAAATGGAGGGACGCGCGGGAGTCTCCACTTT.

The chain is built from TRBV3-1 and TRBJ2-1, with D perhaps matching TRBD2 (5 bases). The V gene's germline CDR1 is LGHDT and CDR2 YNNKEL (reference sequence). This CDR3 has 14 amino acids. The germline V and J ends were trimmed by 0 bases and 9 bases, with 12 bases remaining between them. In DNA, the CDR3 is TGTGCCAGCAGCCAAGATATAGCACGGGGTGAGCAGTTCTTC. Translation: CASSQDIARGEQFF.

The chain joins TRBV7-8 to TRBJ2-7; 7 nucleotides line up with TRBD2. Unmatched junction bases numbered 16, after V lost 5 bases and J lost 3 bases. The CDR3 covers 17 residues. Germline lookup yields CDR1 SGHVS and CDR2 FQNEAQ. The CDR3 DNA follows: TGTGCCAGCAGCCTCCGAACCCCGGACACGGGGGGCTACGAGCAGTACTTC. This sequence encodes CASSLRTPDTGGYEQYF.

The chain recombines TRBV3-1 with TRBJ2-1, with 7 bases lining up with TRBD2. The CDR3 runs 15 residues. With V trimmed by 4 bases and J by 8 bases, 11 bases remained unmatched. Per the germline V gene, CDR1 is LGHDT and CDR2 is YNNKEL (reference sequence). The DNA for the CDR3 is TGTGCCAGCAGCCCCTTAGCGGGTACCGGCGATGAGCAGTTCTTC. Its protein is CASSPLAGTGDEQFF.

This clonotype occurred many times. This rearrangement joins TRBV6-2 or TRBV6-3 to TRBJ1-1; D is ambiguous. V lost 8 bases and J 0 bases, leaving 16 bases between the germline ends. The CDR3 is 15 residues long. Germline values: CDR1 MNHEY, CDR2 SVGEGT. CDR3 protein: CASSPAGRMNTEAFF. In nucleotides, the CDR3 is TGTGCCAGCTCCCCCGCCGGCAGAATGAACACTGAAGCTTTCTTT.

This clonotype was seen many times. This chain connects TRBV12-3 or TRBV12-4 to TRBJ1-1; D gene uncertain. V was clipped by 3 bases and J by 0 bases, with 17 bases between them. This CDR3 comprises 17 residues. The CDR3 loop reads CASSFQDPRYMNTEAFF. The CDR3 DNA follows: TGTGCCAGCAGTTTCCAGGACCCACGTTACATGAACACTGAAGCTTTCTTT.

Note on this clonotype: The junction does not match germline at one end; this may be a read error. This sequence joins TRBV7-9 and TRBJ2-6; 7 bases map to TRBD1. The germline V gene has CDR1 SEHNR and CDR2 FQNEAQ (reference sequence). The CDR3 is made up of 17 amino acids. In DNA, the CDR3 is TGTGCCAGCAGCTTAGAGGCAGGGGGACCTGGGGCCAACGCCCTGACTTTC. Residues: CASSLEAGGPGANALTF.

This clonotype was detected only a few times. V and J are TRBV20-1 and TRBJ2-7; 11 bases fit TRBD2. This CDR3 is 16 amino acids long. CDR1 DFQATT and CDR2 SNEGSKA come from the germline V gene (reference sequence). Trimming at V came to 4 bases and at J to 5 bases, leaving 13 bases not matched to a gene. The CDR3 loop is CSATNQGTSGQNEQYF. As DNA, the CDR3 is TGCAGTGCTACCAATCAGGGGACTAGCGGACAAAACGAGCAGTACTTC.

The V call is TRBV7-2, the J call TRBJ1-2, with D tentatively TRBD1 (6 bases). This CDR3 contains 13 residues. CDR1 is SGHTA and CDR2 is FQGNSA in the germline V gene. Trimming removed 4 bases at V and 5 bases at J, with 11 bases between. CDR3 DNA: TGTGCCAGCAGCTACGGACAGTCTTATGGCTACACCTTC. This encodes CASSYGQSYGYTF.

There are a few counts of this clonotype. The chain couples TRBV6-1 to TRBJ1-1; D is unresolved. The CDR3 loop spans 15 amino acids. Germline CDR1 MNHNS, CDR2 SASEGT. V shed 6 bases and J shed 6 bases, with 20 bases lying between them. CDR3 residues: CASRAVEGDSAEAFF. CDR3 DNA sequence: TGTGCCAGCAGAGCCGTGGAGGGTGACTCTGCTGAAGCTTTCTTT.

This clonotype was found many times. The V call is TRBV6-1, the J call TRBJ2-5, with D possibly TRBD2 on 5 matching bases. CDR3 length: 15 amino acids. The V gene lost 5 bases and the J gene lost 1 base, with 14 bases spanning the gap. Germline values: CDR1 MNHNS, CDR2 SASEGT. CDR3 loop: CASSSLGGGQETQYF. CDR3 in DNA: TGTGCCAGCAGTTCCCTAGGAGGCGGCCAAGAGACCCAGTACTTC.

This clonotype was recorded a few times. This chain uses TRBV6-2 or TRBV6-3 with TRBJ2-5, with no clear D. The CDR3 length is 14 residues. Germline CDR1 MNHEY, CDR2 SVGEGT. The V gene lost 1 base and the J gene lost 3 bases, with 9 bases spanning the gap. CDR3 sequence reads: CASSYFGEKETQYF. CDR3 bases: TGTGCCAGCAGTTACTTCGGCGAGAAAGAGACCCAGTACTTC.

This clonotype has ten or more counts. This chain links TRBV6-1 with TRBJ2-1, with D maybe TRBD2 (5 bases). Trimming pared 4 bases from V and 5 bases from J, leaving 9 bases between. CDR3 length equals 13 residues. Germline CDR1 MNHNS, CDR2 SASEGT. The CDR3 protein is CASSGRENNEQFF. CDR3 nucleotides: TGTGCCAGCAGTGGACGGGAAAACAATGAGCAGTTCTTC.

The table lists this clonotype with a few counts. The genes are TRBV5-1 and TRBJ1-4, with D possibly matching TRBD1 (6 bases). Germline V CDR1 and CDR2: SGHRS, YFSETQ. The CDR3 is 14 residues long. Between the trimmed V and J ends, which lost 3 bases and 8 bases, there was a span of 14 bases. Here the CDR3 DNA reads TGCGCCAGCAGCTCGCAGGGGCTAGGGGAAAAACTGTTTTTT. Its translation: CASSSQGLGEKLFF.

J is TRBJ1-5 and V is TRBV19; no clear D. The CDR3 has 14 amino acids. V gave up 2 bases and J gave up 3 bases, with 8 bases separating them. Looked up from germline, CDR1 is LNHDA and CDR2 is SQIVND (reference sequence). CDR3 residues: CASSIWGINQPQHF. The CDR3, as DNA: TGTGCCAGTAGTATATGGGGAATCAATCAGCCCCAGCATTTT.